This is a list of T cell receptor beta chains from one sample in a study of shared clonotypes between healthy human individuals. TCRdb keeps only in-frame clones here, not all; method: immunoSEQ multiplex PCR. The sample carries some 2.4 million clones, 80% to 95% recorded once. The source material was naive CD4+ T cells from PBMCs. These TCRs come from a man aged 18-30 years in good health. Some clones in this sample may be carry-over from other donors' samples. The CDR3 runs from the conserved cysteine through the conserved F or W. Each record gives: J gene, clone size, D gene, V gene, CDR3 DNA, CDR3 protein. D genes are given only for firm matches. Clone size is stated in some rows and not others, as once, few, many or a class when expanded.

TRBJ2-7 | NA | NA | TRBV7-2 | TGTGCCAGCAGCTTAGGCTATGCCTACGAGCAGTACTTC | CASSLGYAYEQYF
TRBJ2-2 | NA | NA | TRBV2 | TGTGCCAGCAGTACCGGGAGTGCGAACACCGGGGAGCTGTTTTTT | CASSTGSANTGELFF
TRBJ2-1 | NA | NA | TRBV28 | TGTGCCAGCAGTCTCATCTCGATGCGGAGGGGAAGGCTAAACAATGAGCAGTTCTTC | CASSLISMRRGRLNNEQFF
TRBJ2-1 | NA | NA | TRBV6-5 | TGTGCCAGCAGTTACGGCGCGGGAAGCTTTTACAATGAGCAGTTCTTC | CASSYGAGSFYNEQFF
TRBJ2-1 | once | TRBD2 | TRBV6-6 | TGTGCCACCCGGGGACTAGCGGATGAGCAGTTCTTC | CATRGLADEQFF
TRBJ2-5 | NA | NA | TRBV19 | TGTGCCAGTAGTATCAGGGGTAGGGAGACCCAGTACTTC | CASSIRGRETQYF
TRBJ1-2 | NA | NA | TRBV5-6 | TGTGCCAGCAGCTTGAGGGGGTCAGGGGTCCCCTATGGCTACACCTTC | CASSLRGSGVPYGYTF
TRBJ1-1 | NA | NA | TRBV1 | TGCACCAGCAGCCTAACCCCCGGGGGACCGTACACTGAAGCTTTCTTT | CTSSLTPGGPYTEAFF
TRBJ2-7 | NA | TRBD1 | TRBV5-4 | TGTGCCAGCAGTTCCACAGGGGCGTCCGAACGCGAGCAGTACTTC | CASSSTGASEREQYF
TRBJ1-5 | NA | NA | TRBV4-1 | TGCGCCAGCAGCCAGGCCTGGGCCAATCAGCCCCAGCATTTT | CASSQAWANQPQHF
TRBJ2-1 | once | NA | TRBV4-2 | TGTGCCAGCAGCCAAGATCCCCGGCCTTCCTACAATGAGCAGTTCTTC | CASSQDPRPSYNEQFF
TRBJ2-3 | NA | NA | TRBV27 | TGTGCCAGCAGTTTTGCAACGGCAGAGGCGACAGATACGCAGTATTTT | CASSFATAEATDTQYF
TRBJ1-2 | NA | NA | TRBV4-1 | TGCGCCAGCAGCCAAGCGCCGGGGGGCTACACCTTC | CASSQAPGGYTF
TRBJ2-1 | NA | TRBD2 | TRBV6-5 | TGTGCCAGCAGAACCAGAGGACTAGCGGGGGACAAGCAGTTCTTC | CASRTRGLAGDKQFF
TRBJ2-3 | NA | NA | TRBV7-9 | TGTGCCAGCAGCTTAGTACGGGATACGCAGTATTTT | CASSLVRDTQYF
TRBJ2-2 | NA | TRBD1 | TRBV5-4 | TGTGCCAGCAGCCTTGGACAGGGAGGCTACACCGGGGAGCTGTTTTTT | CASSLGQGGYTGELFF
TRBJ2-7 | NA | NA | TRBV10-3 | TGTGCCATCAGTGAGTCCGGCCTAAGCTACGAGCAGTACTTC | CAISESGLSYEQYF
TRBJ2-5 | NA | NA | TRBV7-8 | TGTGCCAGCAGTCGAAGAGGGGCTCAAGAGACCCAGTACTTC | CASSRRGAQETQYF
TRBJ1-1 | once | NA | TRBV14 | TGTGCCAGCAGTCAGGGGTCGGAAGGAACTGAAGCTTTCTTT | CASSQGSEGTEAFF
TRBJ2-7 | NA | NA | TRBV5-1 | TGCGCCAGCAGCTCGGGTCCCCTTTCCGACGAGCAGTACTTC | CASSSGPLSDEQYF
TRBJ2-1 | NA | NA | TRBV19 | TGTGCCAGTAGGGCCCACGGGAACAATGAGCAGTTCTTC | CASRAHGNNEQFF
TRBJ2-7 | NA | TRBD2 | TRBV15 | TGTGCCACCAGCAGCGGGGGGACCTACGAGCAGTACTTC | CATSSGGTYEQYF
TRBJ2-1 | NA | TRBD2 | TRBV2 | TGTGCCAGCAGGGAGCGGGAGATGGGCAATGAGCAGTTCTTC | CASREREMGNEQFF
TRBJ2-7 | NA | TRBD1 | TRBV4-2 | TGTGCCAGCAGCCAGGAAGACAGGGACCTCTACGAGCAGTACTTC | CASSQEDRDLYEQYF
TRBJ2-5 | once | NA | TRBV5-5 | TGTGCCAGCAGCTACACCCAGACCCAGTACTTC | CASSYTQTQYF
TRBJ1-2 | NA | NA | TRBV7-2 | TGTGCCAGCAGCTTAGTGGGGGGCAACTATGGCTACACCTTC | CASSLVGGNYGYTF
TRBJ2-1 | NA | NA | TRBV29-1 | TGCAGCGTTGATATCGGACCATCCTACAATGAGCAGTTCTTC | CSVDIGPSYNEQFF
TRBJ1-1 | NA | NA | TRBV5-6 | TGTGCCTGTTCTGTCCCCCCGGGAAACACTGAAGCTTTCTTT | CACSVPPGNTEAFF
TRBJ2-1 | NA | TRBD2 | TRBV5-1 | TGCGCCAGCAGCTTATTTCTAGCGGGAGCGGATGAGCAGTTCTTC | CASSLFLAGADEQFF
TRBJ2-2 | NA | TRBD2 | TRBV7-3 | TGTGCCAGCAGCTTAAGACTAGCTGGTTTCGGGGAGCTGTTTTTT | CASSLRLAGFGELFF
TRBJ1-4 | NA | NA | TRBV30 | TGTGCCTGGAGTGTGGAGGGTCTGGATGAAAAACTGTTTTTT | CAWSVEGLDEKLFF
TRBJ2-1 | once | NA | TRBV11-2 | TGTGCCAGCAGCTTTACCGGGACTCTATCCCGGGAGCAGTTCTTC | CASSFTGTLSREQFF
TRBJ2-7 | NA | NA | TRBV28 | TGTGCCAGCAGTAATCGGTTCTACGAGCAGTACTTC | CASSNRFYEQYF
TRBJ1-5 | NA | NA | TRBV7-2 | TGTGCCAGCAGCTCCCAACAGGGTCCCACGGAGCCCCAGCATTTT | CASSSQQGPTEPQHF
TRBJ1-3 | NA | NA | TRBV9 | TGTGCCAGCAGCGTTCTGGCGACCTCTGGAAACACCATATATTTT | CASSVLATSGNTIYF
TRBJ2-3 | few | TRBD2 | TRBV7-9 | TGTGCCAGCAGCTTAACTAGCGGCACAGATACGCAGTATTTT | CASSLTSGTDTQYF
TRBJ1-1 | NA | TRBD1 | TRBV9 | TGTGCCAGCAGCCCCGGTCGGCAGGGGGCTTTATTGGACACTGAAGCTTTCTTT | CASSPGRQGALLDTEAFF
TRBJ2-3 | NA | TRBD2 | TRBV7-2 | TGTGCCAGCAATCGGCGGGAGGCTAGAGATACGCAGTATTTT | CASNRREARDTQYF